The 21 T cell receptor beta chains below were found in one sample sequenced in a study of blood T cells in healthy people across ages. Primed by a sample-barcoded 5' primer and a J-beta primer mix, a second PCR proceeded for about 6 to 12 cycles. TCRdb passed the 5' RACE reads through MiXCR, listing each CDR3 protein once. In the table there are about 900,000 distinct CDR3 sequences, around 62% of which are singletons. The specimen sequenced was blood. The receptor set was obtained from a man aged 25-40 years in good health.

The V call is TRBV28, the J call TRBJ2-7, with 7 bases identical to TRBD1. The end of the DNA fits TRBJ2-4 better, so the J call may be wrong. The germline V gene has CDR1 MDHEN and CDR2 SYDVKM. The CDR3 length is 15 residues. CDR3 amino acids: CASSPTGTEKNIQYF. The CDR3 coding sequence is TGTGCCAGCAGTCCAACCGGGACAGAGAAAAACATTCAGTACTTC.

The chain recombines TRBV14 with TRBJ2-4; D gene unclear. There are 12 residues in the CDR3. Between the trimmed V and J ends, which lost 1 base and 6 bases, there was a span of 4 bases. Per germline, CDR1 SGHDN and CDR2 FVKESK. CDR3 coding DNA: TGTGCCAGCAGCCAAGGCACAAACATTCAGTACTTC. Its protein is CASSQGTNIQYF.

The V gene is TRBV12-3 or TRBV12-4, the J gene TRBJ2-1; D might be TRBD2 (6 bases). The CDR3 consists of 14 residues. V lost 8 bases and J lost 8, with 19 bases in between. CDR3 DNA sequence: TGTGCCAGCTGTCCAAGCGGGTCCGCGGATGAGCAGTTCTTC. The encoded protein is CASCPSGSADEQFF.

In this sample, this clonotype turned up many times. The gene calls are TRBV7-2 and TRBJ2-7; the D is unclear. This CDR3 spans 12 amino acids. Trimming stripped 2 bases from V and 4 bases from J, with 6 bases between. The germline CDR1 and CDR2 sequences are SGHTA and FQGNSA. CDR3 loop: CASSLNSYEQYF. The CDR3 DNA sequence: TGTGCCAGCAGCTTAAATTCTTACGAGCAGTACTTC. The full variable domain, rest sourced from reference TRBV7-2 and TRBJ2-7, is GAGVSQSPSNKVTEKGKDVELRCDPISGHTALYWYRQSLGQGLEFLIYFQGNSAPDKSGLPSDRFSAERTGGSVSTLTIQRTQQEDSAVYLCASSLNSYEQYFGPGTRLTVT.

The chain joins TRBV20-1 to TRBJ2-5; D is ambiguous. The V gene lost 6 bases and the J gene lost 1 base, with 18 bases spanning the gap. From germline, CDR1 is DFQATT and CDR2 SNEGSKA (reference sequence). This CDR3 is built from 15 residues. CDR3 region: CSATDRSTPQETQYF. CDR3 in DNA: TGCAGTGCCACCGACCGCTCCACCCCCCAAGAGACCCAGTACTTC.

The CDR3, as DNA: TGTGCCAGCAGCCCCTACGGCGGGAACACTGAAGCTTTCTTT. It is translated as CASSPYGGNTEAFF. This chain joins TRBV9 and TRBJ1-1; no reliable D call. Germline V gene sequence: CDR1 SGDLS, CDR2 YYNGEE. The CDR3 runs to 14 residues. The ends were cut back, 4 bases at V and 1 base at J, with 11 bases in the middle.

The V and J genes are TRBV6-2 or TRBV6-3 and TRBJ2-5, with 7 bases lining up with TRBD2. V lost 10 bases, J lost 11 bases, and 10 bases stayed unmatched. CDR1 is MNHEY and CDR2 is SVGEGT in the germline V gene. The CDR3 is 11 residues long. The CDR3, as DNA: TGTGCCATCAGCTTAGCGCGGGAGCAGTACTTC. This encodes CAISLAREQYF.

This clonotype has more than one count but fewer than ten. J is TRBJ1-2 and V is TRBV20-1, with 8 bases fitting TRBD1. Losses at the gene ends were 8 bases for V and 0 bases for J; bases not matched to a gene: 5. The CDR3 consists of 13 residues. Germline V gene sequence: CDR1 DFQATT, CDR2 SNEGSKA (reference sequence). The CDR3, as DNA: TGCAGTTCTCGGGACAGGTCTAACTATGGCTACACCTTC. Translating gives CSSRDRSNYGYTF.

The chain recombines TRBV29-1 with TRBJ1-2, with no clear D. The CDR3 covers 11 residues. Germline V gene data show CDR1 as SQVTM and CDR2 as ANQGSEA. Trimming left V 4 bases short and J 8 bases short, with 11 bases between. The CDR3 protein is CSVVAGSGYTF. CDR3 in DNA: TGCAGCGTTGTGGCAGGATCAGGCTACACCTTC. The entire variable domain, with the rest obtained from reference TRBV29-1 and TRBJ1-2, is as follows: SAVISQKPSRDICQRGTSLTIQCQVDSQVTMMFWYRQQPGQSLTLIATANQGSEATYESGFVIDKFPISRPNLTFSTLTVSNMSPEDSSIYLCSVVAGSGYTFGSGTRLTVV.

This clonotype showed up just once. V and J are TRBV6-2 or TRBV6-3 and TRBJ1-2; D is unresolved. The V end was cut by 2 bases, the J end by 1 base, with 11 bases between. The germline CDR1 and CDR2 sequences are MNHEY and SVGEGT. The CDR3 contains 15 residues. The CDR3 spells CASSYGRSLNYGYTF. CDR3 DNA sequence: TGTGCCAGCAGTTACGGCAGAAGTCTTAACTATGGCTACACCTTC.

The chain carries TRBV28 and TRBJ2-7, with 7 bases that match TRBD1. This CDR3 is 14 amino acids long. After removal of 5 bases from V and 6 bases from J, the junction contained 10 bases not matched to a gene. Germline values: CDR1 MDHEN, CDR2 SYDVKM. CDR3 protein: CASSAPYRGAEQYF. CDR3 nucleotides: TGTGCCAGCAGTGCACCTTACAGGGGAGCCGAGCAGTACTTC.

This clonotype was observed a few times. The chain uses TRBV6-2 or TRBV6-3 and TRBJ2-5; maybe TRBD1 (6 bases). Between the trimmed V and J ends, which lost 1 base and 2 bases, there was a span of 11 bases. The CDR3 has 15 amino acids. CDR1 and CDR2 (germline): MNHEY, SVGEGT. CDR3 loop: CASSYYRTAQETQYF. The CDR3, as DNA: TGTGCCAGCAGTTACTATAGGACAGCACAAGAGACCCAGTACTTC.

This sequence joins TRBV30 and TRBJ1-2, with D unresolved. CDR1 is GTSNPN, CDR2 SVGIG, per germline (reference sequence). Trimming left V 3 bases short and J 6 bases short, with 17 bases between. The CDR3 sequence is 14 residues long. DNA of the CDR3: TGTGCCTGGAGAGCGGGCCTTTTGTCGGATGGCTACACCTTC. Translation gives CAWRAGLLSDGYTF.

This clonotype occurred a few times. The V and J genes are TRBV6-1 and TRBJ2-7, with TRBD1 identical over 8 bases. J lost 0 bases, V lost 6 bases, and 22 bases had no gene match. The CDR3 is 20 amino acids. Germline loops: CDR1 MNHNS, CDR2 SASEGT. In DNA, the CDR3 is TGTGCCAGCAGACACCGACAGGGGAAAAGTCCTCTGGGGGTCTCCTACGAGCAGTACTTC. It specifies CASRHRQGKSPLGVSYEQYF.

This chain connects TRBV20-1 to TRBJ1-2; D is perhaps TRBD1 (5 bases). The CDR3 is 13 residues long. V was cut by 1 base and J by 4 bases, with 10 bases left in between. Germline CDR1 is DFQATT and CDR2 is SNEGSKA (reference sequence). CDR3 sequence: CSARGGGVYGYTF. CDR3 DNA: TGCAGTGCTAGAGGCGGAGGGGTCTATGGCTACACCTTC.

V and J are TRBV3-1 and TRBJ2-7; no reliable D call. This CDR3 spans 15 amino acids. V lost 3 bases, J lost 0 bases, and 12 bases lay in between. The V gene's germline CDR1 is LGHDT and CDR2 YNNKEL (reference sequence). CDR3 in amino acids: CASSHVEASSYEQYF. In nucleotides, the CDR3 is TGTGCCAGCAGCCATGTCGAGGCTAGCTCCTACGAGCAGTACTTC.

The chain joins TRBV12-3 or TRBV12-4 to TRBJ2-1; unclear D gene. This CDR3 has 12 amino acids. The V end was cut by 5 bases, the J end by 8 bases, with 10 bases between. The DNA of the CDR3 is TGTGCCAGCAGTCGGTATATGGATGAGCAGTTCTTC. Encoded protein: CASSRYMDEQFF.

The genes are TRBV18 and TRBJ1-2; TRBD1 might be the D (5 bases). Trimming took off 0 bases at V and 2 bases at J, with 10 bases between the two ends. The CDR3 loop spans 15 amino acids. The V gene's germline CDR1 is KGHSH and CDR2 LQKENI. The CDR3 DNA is TGTGCCAGCTCACCACCGACAGTAACCAACTATGGCTACACCTTC. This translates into CASSPPTVTNYGYTF.

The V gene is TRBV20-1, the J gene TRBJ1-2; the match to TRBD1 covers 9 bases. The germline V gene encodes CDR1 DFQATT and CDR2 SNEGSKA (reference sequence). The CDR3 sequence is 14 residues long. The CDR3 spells CRPPGTGSNYGYTF. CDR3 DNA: TGCAGGCCCCCAGGGACAGGGAGCAACTATGGCTACACCTTC.

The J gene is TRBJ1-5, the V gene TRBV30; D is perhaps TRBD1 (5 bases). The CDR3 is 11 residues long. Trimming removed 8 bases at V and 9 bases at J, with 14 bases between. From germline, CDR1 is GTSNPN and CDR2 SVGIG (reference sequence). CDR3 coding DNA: TGTGCCGGAGGGGTCGCCGGGCCCCAGCATTTT. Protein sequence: CAGGVAGPQHF. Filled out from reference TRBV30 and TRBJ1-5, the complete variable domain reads SQTIHQWPATLVQPVGSPLSLECTVEGTSNPNLYWYRQAAGRGLQLLFYSVGIGQISSEVPQNLSASRPQDRQFILSSKKLLLSDSGFYLCAGGVAGPQHFGDGTRLSIL.

The CDR3 reads CSVEEVAGSGANVLTF. The CDR3 DNA is TGCAGCGTTGAAGAGGTGGCGGGATCTGGGGCCAACGTCCTGACTTTC. This sequence joins TRBV29-1 and TRBJ2-6; TRBD2 is a possible D gene (6 bases). The CDR3 length is 16 residues. The V end was cut by 0 bases, the J end by 1 base, with 10 bases between. Germline V CDR1 and CDR2: SQVTM, ANQGSEA. Full variable domain (remainder filled in from reference TRBV29-1 and TRBJ2-6): SAVISQKPSRDICQRGTSLTIQCQVDSQVTMMFWYRQQPGQSLTLIATANQGSEATYESGFVIDKFPISRPNLTFSTLTVSNMSPEDSSIYLCSVEEVAGSGANVLTFGAGSRLTVL.